The entry below describes one TCR beta chain. Its antigen is not identified. Germline V lookup: CDR1 MNHEY, CDR2 SMNVEV (reference sequence). This CDR3 is built from 14 residues. The V and J ends lost 4 bases and 4 bases respectively, with 12 bases between them. Lesional scalp punch biopsies and peripheral blood came from alopecia areata patients. The data derive from a study of CD8+ T cells in alopecia areata. Study in general: At a dose of 5 to 10 mg twice daily, oral tofacitinib was given to treated patients.

Study findings and constraints: Higher clonality than in normal scalp was seen in lesional scalp, especially alopecia totalis/universalis.

Extraction and reverse transcription of RNA yielded cDNA as the sequencing template. The repertoire was sequenced with immunoSEQ multiplex PCR; TCRdb's copy has only in-frame clones and lacks some. This sample has under 85,000 clones; approximately 46% occur once, and the top ten carry about a sixth. The chain links TRBV27 to TRBJ2-3; D remains unclear. This specimen was CD8+ T cells sorted from blood, taken at week 0. The source of this sequence is a human donor with alopecia areata. This chain's CDR3 is CASSYHKRADTQYF. CDR3 bases: TGTGCCAGCAGTTACCACAAACGGGCAGATACGCAGTATTTT.